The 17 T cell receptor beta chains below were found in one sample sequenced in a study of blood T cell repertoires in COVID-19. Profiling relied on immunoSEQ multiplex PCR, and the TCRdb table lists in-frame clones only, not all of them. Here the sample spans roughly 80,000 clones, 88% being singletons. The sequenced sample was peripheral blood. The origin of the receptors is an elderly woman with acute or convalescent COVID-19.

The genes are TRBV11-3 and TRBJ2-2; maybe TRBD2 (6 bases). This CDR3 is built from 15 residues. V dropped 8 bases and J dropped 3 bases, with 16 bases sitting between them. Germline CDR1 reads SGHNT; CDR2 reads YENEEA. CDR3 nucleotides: TGTGCCAGCGGCATGGGGGGAGAAGACACCGGGGAGCTGTTTTTT. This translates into CASGMGGEDTGELFF.

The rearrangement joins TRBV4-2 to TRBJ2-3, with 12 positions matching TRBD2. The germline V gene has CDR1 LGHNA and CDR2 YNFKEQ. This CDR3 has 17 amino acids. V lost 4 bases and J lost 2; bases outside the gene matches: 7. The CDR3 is CASSRETSGGTTDTQYF. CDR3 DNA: TGTGCCAGCAGCCGAGAGACTAGCGGGGGTACCACAGATACGCAGTATTTT.

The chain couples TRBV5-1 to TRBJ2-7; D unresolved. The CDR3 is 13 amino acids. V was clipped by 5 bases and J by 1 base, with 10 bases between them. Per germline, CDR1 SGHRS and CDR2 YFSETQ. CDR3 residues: CASRLTGSYEQYF. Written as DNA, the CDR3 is TGCGCCAGCAGGCTGACCGGGTCCTACGAGCAGTACTTC.

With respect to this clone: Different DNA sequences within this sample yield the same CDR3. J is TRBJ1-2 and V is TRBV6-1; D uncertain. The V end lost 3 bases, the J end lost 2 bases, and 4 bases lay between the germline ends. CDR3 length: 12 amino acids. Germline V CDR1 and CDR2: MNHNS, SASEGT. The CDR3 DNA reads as TGTGCCAGCAGTGAGAGGAACTATGGCTACACCTTC. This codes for CASSERNYGYTF.

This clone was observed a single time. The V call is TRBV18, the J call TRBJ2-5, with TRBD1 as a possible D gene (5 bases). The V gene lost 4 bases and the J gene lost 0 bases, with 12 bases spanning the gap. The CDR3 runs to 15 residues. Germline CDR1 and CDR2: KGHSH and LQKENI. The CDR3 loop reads CASSRPTAYQETQYF. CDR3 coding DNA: TGTGCCAGCTCACGCCCGACAGCATACCAAGAGACCCAGTACTTC.

The CDR3 coding sequence is TGCAGCGGACGGGGACAGGGAGTAGGGGAGCAGTTCTTC. Protein sequence: CSGRGQGVGEQFF. This sequence joins TRBV29-1 and TRBJ2-1; the match to TRBD1 covers 9 bases. This CDR3 contains 13 residues. The trim removed 7 bases at V and 10 bases at J, leaving 11 bases unmatched. From germline, CDR1 is SQVTM and CDR2 ANQGSEA.

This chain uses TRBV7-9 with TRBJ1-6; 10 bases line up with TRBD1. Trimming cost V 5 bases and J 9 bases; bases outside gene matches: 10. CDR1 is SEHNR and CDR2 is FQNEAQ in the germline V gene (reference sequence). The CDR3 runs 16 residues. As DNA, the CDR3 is TGTGCCAGCAGCCACGCCCGGGGGACAGGGGCTTCACCCCTCCACTTT. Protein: CASSHARGTGASPLHF.

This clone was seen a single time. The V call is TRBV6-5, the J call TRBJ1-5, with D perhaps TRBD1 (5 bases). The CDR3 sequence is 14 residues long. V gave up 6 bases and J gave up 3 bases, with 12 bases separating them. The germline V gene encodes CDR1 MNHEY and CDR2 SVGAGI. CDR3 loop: CASRFQGINQPQHF. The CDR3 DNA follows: TGTGCCAGCAGGTTCCAGGGTATCAATCAGCCCCAGCATTTT.

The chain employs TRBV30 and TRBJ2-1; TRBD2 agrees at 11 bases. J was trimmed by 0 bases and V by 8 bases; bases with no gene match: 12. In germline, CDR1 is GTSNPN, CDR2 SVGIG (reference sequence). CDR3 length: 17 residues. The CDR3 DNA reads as TGTGCCGGGACGGGGACTAGCGGTCTGAGCTCCTACAATGAGCAGTTCTTC. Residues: CAGTGTSGLSSYNEQFF.

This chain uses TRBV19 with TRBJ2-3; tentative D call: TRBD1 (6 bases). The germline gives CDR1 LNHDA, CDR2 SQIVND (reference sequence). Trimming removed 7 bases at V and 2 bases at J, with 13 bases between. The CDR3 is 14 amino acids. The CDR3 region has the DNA TGTGCCAGTACGGAAGGGGGAAACACAGATACGCAGTATTTT. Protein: CASTEGGNTDTQYF.

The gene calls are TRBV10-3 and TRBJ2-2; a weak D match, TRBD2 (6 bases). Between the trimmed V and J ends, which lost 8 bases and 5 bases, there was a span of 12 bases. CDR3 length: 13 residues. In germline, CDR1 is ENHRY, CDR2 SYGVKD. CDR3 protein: CAIGTAGTGELFF. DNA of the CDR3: TGTGCCATCGGAACTGCGGGGACCGGGGAGCTGTTTTTT.

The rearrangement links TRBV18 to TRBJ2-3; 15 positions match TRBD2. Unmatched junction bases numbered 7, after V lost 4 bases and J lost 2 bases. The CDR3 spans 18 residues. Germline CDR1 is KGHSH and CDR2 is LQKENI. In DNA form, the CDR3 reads TGTGCCAGCTCACTCAGGGGGACTAGCGGGAGGTACACAGATACGCAGTATTTT. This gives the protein CASSLRGTSGRYTDTQYF.

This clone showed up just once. The CDR3 nucleotides read TGCGCCAGCAGCTCTATGGACAGCACCGGGGAGCTGTTTTTT. Translated: CASSSMDSTGELFF. This rearrangement joins TRBV5-1 to TRBJ2-2; D might be TRBD1 (6 bases). The CDR3 loop spans 14 amino acids. Germline CDR1 reads SGHRS; CDR2 reads YFSETQ. With 3 bases removed from V and 4 bases from J, the gap between germline ends came to 10 bases.

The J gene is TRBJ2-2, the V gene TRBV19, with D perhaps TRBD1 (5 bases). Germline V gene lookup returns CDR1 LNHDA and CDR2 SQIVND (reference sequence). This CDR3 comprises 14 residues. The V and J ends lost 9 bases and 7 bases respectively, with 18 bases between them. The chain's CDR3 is CASSMTVQNGELFF. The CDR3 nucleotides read TGTGCCAGCTCCATGACAGTGCAAAACGGGGAGCTGTTTTTT.

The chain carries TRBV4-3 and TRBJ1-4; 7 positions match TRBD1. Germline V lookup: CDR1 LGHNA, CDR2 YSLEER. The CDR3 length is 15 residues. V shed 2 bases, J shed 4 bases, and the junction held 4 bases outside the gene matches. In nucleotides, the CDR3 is TGCGCCAGCAGCCAACAAGGGACAGTTAATGAAAAACTGTTTTTT. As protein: CASSQQGTVNEKLFF.

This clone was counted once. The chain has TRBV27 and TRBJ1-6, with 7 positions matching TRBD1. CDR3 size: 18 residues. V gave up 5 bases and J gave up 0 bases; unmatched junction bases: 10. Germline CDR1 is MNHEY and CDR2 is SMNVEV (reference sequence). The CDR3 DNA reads TGTGCCAGCAGTCGACAGGGACCATGGGGCTCCTATAATTCACCCCTCCACTTT. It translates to CASSRQGPWGSYNSPLHF.

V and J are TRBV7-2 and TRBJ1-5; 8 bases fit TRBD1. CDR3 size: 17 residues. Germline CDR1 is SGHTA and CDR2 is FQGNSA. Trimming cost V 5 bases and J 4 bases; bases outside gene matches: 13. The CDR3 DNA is TGTGCCAGCAGCCAAAGTCCGACAGGGGTGACTAATCAGCCCCAGCATTTT. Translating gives CASSQSPTGVTNQPQHF.